A selection of T cell receptor beta chains follows, all from one sample in a study of OX40 agonist ivuxolimab in advanced cancers. TCRdb's copy holds only in-frame clones and misses some; the assay was immunoSEQ multiplex PCR. The profile shows over 100,000 clones, over 75% of them singletons. Sequencing was performed on CD4+ or CD8+ T cells sorted from blood, taken in a trial of the OX40 agonist ivuxolimab. The receptors were sampled from an adult with an advanced solid tumor such as melanoma, head and neck, liver or kidney cancer. The CDR3 runs from the conserved cysteine through the conserved F or W. The D gene is left open where the match is weak. A clone size is listed for some rows: how often the clone was seen (once, few, many), or a class if it is expanded.

>TRBV19|NA|TRBD1|TRBJ1-1|14
CASRQGDLNTEAFF
TGTGCCAGTCGGCAGGGGGATCTCAACACTGAAGCTTTCTTT
>TRBV27|NA|TRBD1|TRBJ1-5|17
CASSLIGTGASNQPQHF
TGTGCCAGCAGTCTCATAGGGACAGGGGCTAGCAATCAGCCCCAGCATTTT
>TRBV5-1|NA|TRBD1|TRBJ1-4|16
CASSFTGGQINEKLFF
TGCGCCAGCAGCTTTACAGGGGGCCAGATTAATGAAAAACTGTTTTTT
>TRBV2|NA|TRBD1|TRBJ1-1|14
CATPGQGINTEAFF
TGTGCCACACCGGGACAGGGGATAAACACTGAAGCTTTCTTT
>TRBV9|NA|NA|TRBJ2-7|12
CASSSGESEQYF
TGTGCCAGCAGCTCCGGAGAGAGTGAGCAGTACTTC
>TRBV4-3|NA|NA|TRBJ1-3|15
CASSQDGGSGNTIYF
TGCGCCAGCAGCCAAGATGGGGGATCTGGAAACACCATATATTTT
>TRBV27|NA|NA|TRBJ1-1|16
CASSYLSGGMNTEAFF
TGTGCCAGCAGTTACCTCTCTGGGGGCATGAACACTGAAGCTTTCTTT
>TRBV28|NA|NA|TRBJ1-1|16
CASSLIGGRLNTEAFF
TGTGCCAGCAGTTTAATAGGGGGTCGTCTGAACACTGAAGCTTTCTTT
>TRBV28|once|NA|TRBJ2-2|12
CASSPGGRELFF
TGTGCCAGCAGTCCCGGGGGCCGGGAGCTGTTTTTT
>TRBV11-2|NA|NA|TRBJ1-4|13
CASGAATNEKLFF
TGTGCCAGCGGAGCGGCAACTAATGAAAAACTGTTTTTT
>TRBV5-1|NA|TRBD1|TRBJ1-3|13
CASRTGVGNTIYF
TGCGCCAGCCGAACAGGGGTTGGAAACACCATATATTTT
>TRBV2|NA|TRBD2|TRBJ2-3|15
CASSEGGTGTDTQYF
TGTGCCAGCAGTGAGGGGGGGACGGGCACAGATACGCAGTATTTT
>TRBV25-1|NA|NA|TRBJ1-1|15
CASSEYGEPNTEAFF
TGTGCCAGCAGTGAATATGGGGAACCGAACACTGAAGCTTTCTTT
>TRBV5-1|NA|NA|TRBJ1-1|20
CASSQKVYAGSPKEDTEAFF
TGCGCCAGCAGCCAAAAAGTTTACGCCGGGTCCCCTAAGGAGGACACTGAAGCTTTCTTT
>TRBV19|NA|NA|TRBJ1-2|14
CASSITDNNYGYTF
TGTGCCAGTAGTATTACGGATAATAACTATGGCTACACCTTC
>TRBV19|NA|NA|TRBJ2-7|15
CASSAIRRNFYEQYF
TGTGCCAGTAGCGCTATCAGACGGAACTTCTACGAGCAGTACTTC
>TRBV5-1|NA|TRBD1|TRBJ2-7|16
CASSLSPGTGTYEQYF
TGCGCCAGCAGCCTAAGTCCCGGGACAGGGACCTACGAGCAGTACTTC